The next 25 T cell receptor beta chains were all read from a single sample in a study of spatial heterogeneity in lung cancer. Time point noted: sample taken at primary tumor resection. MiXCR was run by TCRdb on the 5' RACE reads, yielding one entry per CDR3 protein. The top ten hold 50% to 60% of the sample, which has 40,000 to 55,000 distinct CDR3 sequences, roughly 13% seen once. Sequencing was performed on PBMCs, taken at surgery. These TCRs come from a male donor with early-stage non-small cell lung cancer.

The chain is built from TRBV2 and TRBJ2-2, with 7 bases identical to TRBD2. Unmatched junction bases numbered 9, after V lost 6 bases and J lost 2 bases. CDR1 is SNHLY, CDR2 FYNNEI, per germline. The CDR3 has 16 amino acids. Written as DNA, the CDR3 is TGTGCCAGCAGCGCGTCCGGGACTACCAACACCGGGGAGCTGTTTTTT. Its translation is CASSASGTTNTGELFF.

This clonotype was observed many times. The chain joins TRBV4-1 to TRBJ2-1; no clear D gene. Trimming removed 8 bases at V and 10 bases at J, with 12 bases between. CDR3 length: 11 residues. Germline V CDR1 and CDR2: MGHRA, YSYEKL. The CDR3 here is CASRSGREQFF. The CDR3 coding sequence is TGCGCCAGCCGAAGTGGACGCGAGCAGTTCTTC.

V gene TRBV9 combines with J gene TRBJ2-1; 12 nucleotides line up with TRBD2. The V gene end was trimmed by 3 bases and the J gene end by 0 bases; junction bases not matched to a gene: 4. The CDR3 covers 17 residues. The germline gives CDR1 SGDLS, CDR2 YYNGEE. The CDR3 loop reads CASSARLAGVSYNEQFF. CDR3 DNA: TGTGCCAGCAGCGCCCGACTAGCGGGGGTCTCCTACAATGAGCAGTTCTTC.

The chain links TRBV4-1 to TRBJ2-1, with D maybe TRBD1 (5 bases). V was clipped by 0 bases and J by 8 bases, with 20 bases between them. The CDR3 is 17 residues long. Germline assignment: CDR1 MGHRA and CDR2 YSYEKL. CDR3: CASSQDRSDGAGYEQFF. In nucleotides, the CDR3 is TGCGCCAGCAGCCAAGATAGGAGCGATGGGGCTGGCTATGAGCAGTTCTTC.

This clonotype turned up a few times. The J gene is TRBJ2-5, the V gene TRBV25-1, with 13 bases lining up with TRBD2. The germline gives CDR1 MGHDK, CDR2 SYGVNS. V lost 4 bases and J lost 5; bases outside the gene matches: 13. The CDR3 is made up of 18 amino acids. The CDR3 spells CASSVPTSGGILWETQYF. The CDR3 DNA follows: TGTGCCAGCAGTGTCCCGACTAGCGGGGGGATTTTATGGGAGACCCAGTACTTC.

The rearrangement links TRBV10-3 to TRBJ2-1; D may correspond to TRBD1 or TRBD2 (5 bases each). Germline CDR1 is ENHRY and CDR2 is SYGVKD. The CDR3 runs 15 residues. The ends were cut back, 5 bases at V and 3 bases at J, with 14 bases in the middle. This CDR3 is CAISFDSGGYNEQFF. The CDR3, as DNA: TGTGCCATCAGTTTCGACAGTGGGGGCTACAATGAGCAGTTCTTC.

CDR3 bases: TGCGCCAGCAGCCGATTGATGCAAGAGACCCAGTACTTC. Its protein is CASSRLMQETQYF. The J gene is TRBJ2-5, the V gene TRBV4-1; unclear D gene. The V gene lost 4 bases and the J gene lost 2 bases, with 8 bases spanning the gap. CDR1 MGHRA and CDR2 YSYEKL come from the germline V gene. This CDR3 is 13 amino acids long.

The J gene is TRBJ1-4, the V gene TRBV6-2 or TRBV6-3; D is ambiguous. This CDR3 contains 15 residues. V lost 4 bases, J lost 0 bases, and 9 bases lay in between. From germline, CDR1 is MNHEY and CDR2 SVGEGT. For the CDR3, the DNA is TGTGCCAGCAGTTCCGTGGGTGCAACTAATGAAAAACTGTTTTTT. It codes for CASSSVGATNEKLFF.

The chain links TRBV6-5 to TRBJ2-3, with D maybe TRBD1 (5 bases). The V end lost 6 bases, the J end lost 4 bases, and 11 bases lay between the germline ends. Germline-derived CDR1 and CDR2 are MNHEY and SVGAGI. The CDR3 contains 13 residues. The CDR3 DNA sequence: TGTGCCAGCAGGGCGCCAGGGCCAGATACGCAGTATTTT. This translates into CASRAPGPDTQYF.

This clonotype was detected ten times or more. CDR3 protein: CASSRTGTHTGELFF. The CDR3 DNA reads TGTGCCAGCAGCAGGACCGGGACCCACACCGGGGAGCTGTTTTTT. The chain recombines TRBV6-2 or TRBV6-3 with TRBJ2-2; D may match TRBD1 or TRBD2 (5 bases each). From germline, CDR1 is MNHEY and CDR2 SVGEGT. V was pared by 6 bases and J by 3 bases, with 14 bases between. The CDR3 sequence is 15 residues long.

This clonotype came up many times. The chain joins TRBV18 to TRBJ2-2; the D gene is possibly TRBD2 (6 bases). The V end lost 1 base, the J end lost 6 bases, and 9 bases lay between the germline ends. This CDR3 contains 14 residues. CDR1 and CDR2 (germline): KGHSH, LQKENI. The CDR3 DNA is TGTGCCAGCTCACCACGGGGGGACGCCGGGGAGCTGTTTTTT. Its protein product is CASSPRGDAGELFF.

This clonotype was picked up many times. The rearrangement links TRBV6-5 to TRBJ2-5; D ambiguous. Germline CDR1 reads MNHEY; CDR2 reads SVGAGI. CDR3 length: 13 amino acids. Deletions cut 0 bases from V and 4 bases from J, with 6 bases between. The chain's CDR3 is CASSYSIGETQYF. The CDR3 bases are TGTGCCAGCAGTTACTCGATAGGAGAGACCCAGTACTTC.

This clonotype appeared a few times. The CDR3: CASSLVNRQETQYF. CDR3 DNA sequence: TGCGCCAGCAGCTTGGTGAATCGGCAAGAGACCCAGTACTTC. The chain links TRBV5-1 to TRBJ2-5; D unresolved. The V end was cut by 0 bases, the J end by 2 bases, with 8 bases between. Germline lookup yields CDR1 SGHRS and CDR2 YFSETQ. CDR3 length: 14 amino acids.

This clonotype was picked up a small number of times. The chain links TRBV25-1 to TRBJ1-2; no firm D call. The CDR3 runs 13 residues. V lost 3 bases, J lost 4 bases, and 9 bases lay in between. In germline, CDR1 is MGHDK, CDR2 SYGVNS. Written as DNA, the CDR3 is TGTGCCAGCAGTGAGGGCCAGACCTATGGCTACACCTTC. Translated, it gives CASSEGQTYGYTF.

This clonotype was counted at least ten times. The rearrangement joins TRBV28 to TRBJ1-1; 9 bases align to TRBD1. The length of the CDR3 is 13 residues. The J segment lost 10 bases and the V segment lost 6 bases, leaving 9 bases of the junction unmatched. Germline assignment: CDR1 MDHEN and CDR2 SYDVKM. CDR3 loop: CASSRPDRGVAFF. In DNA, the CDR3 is TGTGCCAGCAGCCGCCCTGACAGGGGGGTAGCTTTCTTT.

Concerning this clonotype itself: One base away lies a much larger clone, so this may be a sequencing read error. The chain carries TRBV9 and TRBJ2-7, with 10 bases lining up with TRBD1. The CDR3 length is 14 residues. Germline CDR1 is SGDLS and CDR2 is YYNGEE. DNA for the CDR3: TGTGCCAACAGCGGCGGACAGGGGGTCTACGAGCAGTACTTC. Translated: CANSGGQGVYEQYF. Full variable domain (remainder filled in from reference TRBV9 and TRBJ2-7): DSGVTQTPKHLITATGQRVTLRCSPRSGDLSVYWYQQSLDQGLQFLIQYYNGEERAKGNILERFSAQQFPDLHSELNLSSLELGDSALYFCANSGGQGVYEQYFGPGTRLTVT.

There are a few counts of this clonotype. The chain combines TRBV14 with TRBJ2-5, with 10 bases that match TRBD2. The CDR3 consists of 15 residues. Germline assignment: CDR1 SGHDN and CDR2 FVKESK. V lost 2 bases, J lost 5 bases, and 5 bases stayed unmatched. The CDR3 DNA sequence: TGTGCCAGCAGCCAATCTAGCGGGGGAACTGAGACCCAGTACTTC. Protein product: CASSQSSGGTETQYF.

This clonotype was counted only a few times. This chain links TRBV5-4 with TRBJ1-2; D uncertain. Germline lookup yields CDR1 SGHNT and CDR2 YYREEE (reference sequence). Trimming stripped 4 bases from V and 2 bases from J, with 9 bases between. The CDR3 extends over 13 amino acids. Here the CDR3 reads CASSRDTNYGYTF. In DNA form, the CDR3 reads TGTGCCAGCAGCCGCGACACGAACTATGGCTACACCTTC.

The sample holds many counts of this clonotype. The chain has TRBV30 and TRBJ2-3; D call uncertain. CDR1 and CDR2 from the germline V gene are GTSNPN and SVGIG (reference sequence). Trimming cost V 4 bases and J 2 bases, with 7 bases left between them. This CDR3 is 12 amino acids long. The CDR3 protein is CAWTPATDTQYF. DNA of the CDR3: TGTGCCTGGACCCCCGCCACAGATACGCAGTATTTT.

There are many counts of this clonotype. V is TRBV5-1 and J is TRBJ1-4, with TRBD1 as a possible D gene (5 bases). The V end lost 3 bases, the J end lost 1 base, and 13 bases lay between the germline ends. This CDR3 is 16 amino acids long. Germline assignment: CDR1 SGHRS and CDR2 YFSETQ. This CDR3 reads CASSSGGRVTNEKLFF. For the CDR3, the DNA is TGCGCCAGCAGCTCTGGGGGTAGAGTAACTAATGAAAAACTGTTTTTT. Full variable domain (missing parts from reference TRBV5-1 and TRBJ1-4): KAGVTQTPRYLIKTRGQQVTLSCSPISGHRSVSWYQQTPGQGLQFLFEYFSETQRNKGNFPGRFSGRQFSNSRSEMNVSTLELGDSALYLCASSSGGRVTNEKLFFGSGTQLSVL.

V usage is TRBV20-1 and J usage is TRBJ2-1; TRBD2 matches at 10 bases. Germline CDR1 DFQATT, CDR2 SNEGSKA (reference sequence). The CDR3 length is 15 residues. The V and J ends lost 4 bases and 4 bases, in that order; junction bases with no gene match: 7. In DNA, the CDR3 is TGCAGTGCTACCATGAGTAGCGGGGGGTACAATGAGCAGTTCTTC. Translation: CSATMSSGGYNEQFF.

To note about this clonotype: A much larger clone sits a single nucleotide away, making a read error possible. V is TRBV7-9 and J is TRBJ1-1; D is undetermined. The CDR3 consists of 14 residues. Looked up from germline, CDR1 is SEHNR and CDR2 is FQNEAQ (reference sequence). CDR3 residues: CAGSLGLSMTEAFF. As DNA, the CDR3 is TGTGCCGGCAGCTTAGGTCTCTCGATGACTGAAGCTTTCTTT.

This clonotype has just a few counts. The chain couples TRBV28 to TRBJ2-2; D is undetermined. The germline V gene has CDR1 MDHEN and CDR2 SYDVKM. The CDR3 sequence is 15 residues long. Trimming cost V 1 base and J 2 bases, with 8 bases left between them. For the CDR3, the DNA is TGTGCCAGCAGTTTATTATACAGAAACACCGGGGAGCTGTTTTTT. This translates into CASSLLYRNTGELFF.

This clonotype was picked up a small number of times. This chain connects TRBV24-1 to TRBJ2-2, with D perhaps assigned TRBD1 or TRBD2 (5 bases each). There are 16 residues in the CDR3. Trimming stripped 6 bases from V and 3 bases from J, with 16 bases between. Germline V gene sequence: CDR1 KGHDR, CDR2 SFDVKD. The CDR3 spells CATSPTGTAYTGELFF. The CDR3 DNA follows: TGTGCCACCAGTCCGACCGGGACGGCCTACACCGGGGAGCTGTTTTTT.

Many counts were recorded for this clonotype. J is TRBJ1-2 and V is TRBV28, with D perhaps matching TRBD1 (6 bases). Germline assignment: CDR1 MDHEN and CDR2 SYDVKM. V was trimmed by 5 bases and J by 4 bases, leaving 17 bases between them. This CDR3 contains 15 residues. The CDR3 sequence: CASSPQGTTTYGYTF. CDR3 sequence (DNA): TGTGCCAGCAGTCCGCAAGGGACAACAACCTATGGCTACACCTTC.